The rows below give T cell receptor beta chains drawn from one sample of a study of blood T cell repertoires in COVID-19. Repertoires were generated with immunoSEQ multiplex PCR, while TCRdb's copy carries only in-frame clones and drops some. The sample has 68,000 or so clones, around 85% seen once. Sequencing used peripheral blood. The receptor set was obtained from a woman aged 45-60 years with acute or convalescent COVID-19. Both conserved end residues are part of each CDR3. A D gene is named only where the DNA matches it firmly. A row's size may be missing; if present it is once, few, many or a size class.

J: TRBJ2-5
V: TRBV19
size: NA
D: NA
CDR3: CASSIGRQRQETQYF
DNA: TGTGCCAGTAGTATAGGGCGGCAGAGACAAGAGACCCAGTACTTC

J: TRBJ2-3
V: TRBV2
size: NA
D: NA
CDR3: CASAKYTGGTDTQYF
DNA: TGTGCCAGCGCTAAGTATACAGGCGGCACAGATACGCAGTATTTT

J: TRBJ2-1
V: TRBV24-1
size: few
D: NA
CDR3: CATSETSNEQFF
DNA: TGTGCCACCAGTGAGACTAGCAATGAGCAGTTCTTC

J: TRBJ1-1
V: TRBV12-3/TRBV12-4
size: NA
D: NA
CDR3: CASSLGANTEAFF
DNA: TGTGCCAGCAGTTTAGGGGCGAACACTGAAGCTTTCTTT

J: TRBJ1-2
V: TRBV9
size: NA
D: TRBD1
CDR3: CASSVDNSPGGNYGYTF
DNA: TGTGCCAGCAGCGTAGACAACTCGCCAGGGGGCAACTATGGCTACACCTTC

J: TRBJ2-2
V: TRBV2
size: NA
D: NA
CDR3: CASSVRNTGELFF
DNA: TGTGCCAGCAGTGTTCGGAACACCGGGGAGCTGTTTTTT

J: TRBJ2-7
V: TRBV28
size: NA
D: TRBD1
CDR3: CASSLDRGDEQYF
DNA: TGTGCCAGCAGTTTAGACAGGGGAGACGAGCAGTACTTC

J: TRBJ1-6
V: TRBV6-2/TRBV6-3
size: NA
D: NA
CDR3: CASSIGQTLSPLHF
DNA: TGTGCCAGCAGCATTGGACAGACCCTTTCACCCCTCCACTTT

J: TRBJ1-5
V: TRBV20-1
size: NA
D: NA
CDR3: CSASGASGAQHF
DNA: TGCAGTGCTAGTGGGGCCTCAGGGGCCCAGCATTTT

J: TRBJ1-1
V: TRBV5-1
size: few
D: NA
CDR3: CASSSRQMNTEAFF
DNA: TGCGCCAGCAGCTCGCGCCAAATGAACACTGAAGCTTTCTTT

J: TRBJ1-1
V: TRBV27
size: NA
D: TRBD1
CDR3: CASILTPGQGSEAFF
DNA: TGTGCCAGCATCCTTACCCCGGGACAGGGGTCTGAAGCTTTCTTT

J: TRBJ1-5
V: TRBV6-6
size: NA
D: NA
CDR3: CASSYPEEGQPQHF
DNA: TGTGCCAGCAGTTACCCTGAAGAGGGTCAGCCCCAGCATTTT

J: TRBJ2-7
V: TRBV7-9
size: NA
D: TRBD1
CDR3: CASSPRDRGVYEQYF
DNA: TGTGCCAGCAGCCCCCGGGACAGGGGGGTCTACGAGCAGTACTTC

J: TRBJ2-5
V: TRBV29-1
size: once
D: TRBD2
CDR3: CSVEGDGRAVETQYF
DNA: TGCAGCGTTGAAGGAGACGGGAGGGCAGTAGAGACCCAGTACTTC

J: TRBJ1-5
V: TRBV28
size: few
D: NA
CDR3: CASSFLLGGGDYQPQHF
DNA: TGTGCCAGCAGTTTCCTACTCGGAGGGGGGGACTATCAGCCCCAGCATTTT

J: TRBJ1-1
V: TRBV7-2
size: NA
D: TRBD1
CDR3: CASSLRTGLNTEAFF
DNA: TGTGCCAGCAGCCTAAGGACAGGCTTGAACACTGAAGCTTTCTTT

J: TRBJ1-1
V: TRBV6-5
size: NA
D: NA
CDR3: CASSYSMGRETNEAFF
DNA: TGTGCCAGCAGTTACTCGATGGGCAGGGAAACAAATGAAGCTTTCTTT

J: TRBJ1-4
V: TRBV2
size: NA
D: NA
CDR3: CASSDLGAQEKLFF
DNA: TGTGCCAGCAGTGACCTTGGTGCACAAGAAAAACTGTTTTTT

J: TRBJ1-3
V: TRBV10-3
size: NA
D: TRBD1
CDR3: CAISQTGGSGNTIYF
DNA: TGTGCCATCAGTCAAACAGGGGGCTCTGGAAACACCATATATTTT

J: TRBJ1-4
V: TRBV27
size: NA
D: NA
CDR3: CASPREGEGLFTNEKLFF
DNA: TGTGCCAGCCCCAGAGAGGGGGAAGGTCTCTTTACTAATGAAAAACTGTTTTTT

J: TRBJ1-2
V: TRBV18
size: NA
D: NA
CDR3: CASSPGGQFPDGYTF
DNA: TGTGCCAGCTCTCCCGGAGGACAGTTCCCCGATGGCTACACCTTC

J: TRBJ1-3
V: TRBV5-1
size: NA
D: NA
CDR3: CASSLEPSSGNTIYF
DNA: TGCGCCAGCAGCTTGGAACCGAGCTCTGGAAACACCATATATTTT

J: TRBJ2-7
V: TRBV2
size: NA
D: TRBD2
CDR3: CASSLIAGANF
DNA: TGTGCCAGCAGTCTGATAGCGGGTGCAAACTTC

J: TRBJ1-2
V: TRBV10-3
size: NA
D: NA
CDR3: CAISEPTAHGYTF
DNA: TGTGCCATCAGTGAGCCCACAGCACATGGCTACACCTTC

J: TRBJ2-7
V: TRBV4-1
size: NA
D: TRBD2
CDR3: CASSHGLAGAQYF
DNA: TGCGCCAGCAGCCACGGACTAGCGGGGGCCCAGTACTTC

J: TRBJ2-2
V: TRBV2
size: once
D: TRBD2
CDR3: CASNIASGVAGELFF
DNA: TGTGCCAGCAATATCGCTAGCGGGGTAGCCGGGGAGCTGTTTTTT

J: TRBJ1-5
V: TRBV20-1
size: NA
D: TRBD1
CDR3: CSASPGGVYNNQPQHF
DNA: TGCAGTGCTAGTCCAGGGGGCGTTTATAACAATCAGCCCCAGCATTTT

J: TRBJ2-4
V: TRBV7-2
size: NA
D: NA
CDR3: CASSLGAAKNIQYF
DNA: TGTGCCAGCAGCTTAGGAGCAGCCAAAAACATTCAGTACTTC

J: TRBJ2-1
V: TRBV6-2/TRBV6-3
size: few
D: NA
CDR3: CASSYVSSYNEQFF
DNA: TGTGCCAGCAGTTACGTGAGCTCCTACAATGAGCAGTTCTTC

J: TRBJ2-1
V: TRBV7-2
size: NA
D: NA
CDR3: CASSLGSSSYNEQFF
DNA: TGTGCCAGCAGCCTCGGGTCTAGCTCCTACAATGAGCAGTTCTTC

J: TRBJ1-1
V: TRBV6-6
size: NA
D: TRBD1
CDR3: CASSSTGQGKAFF
DNA: TGTGCCAGCAGTTCTACGGGACAGGGGAAAGCTTTCTTT

J: TRBJ1-3
V: TRBV3-1/TRBV3-2
size: NA
D: NA
CDR3: CASSQKGGGGNTIYF
DNA: TGTGCCAGCAGCCAAAAGGGAGGTGGAGGAAACACCATATATTTT

J: TRBJ1-4
V: TRBV6-5
size: NA
D: NA
CDR3: CASSYSFWADGEKLFF
DNA: TGTGCCAGCAGTTACTCGTTTTGGGCAGACGGAGAAAAACTGTTTTTT

J: TRBJ1-6
V: TRBV10-3
size: NA
D: NA
CDR3: CAISEQGFYNSPLHF
DNA: TGTGCCATCAGTGAGCAGGGGTTCTATAATTCACCCCTCCACTTT

J: TRBJ2-7
V: TRBV7-2
size: NA
D: NA
CDR3: CASSSPPRSYEQYF
DNA: TGTGCCAGCAGCTCCCCGCCCAGATCCTACGAGCAGTACTTC

J: TRBJ1-2
V: TRBV5-1
size: once
D: TRBD1
CDR3: CASSLPTGGGKTF
DNA: TGCGCCAGCAGCTTACCGACAGGGGGCGGTAAGACCTTC

J: TRBJ2-7
V: TRBV15
size: NA
D: NA
CDR3: CATSRDVLVSYEQYF
DNA: TGTGCCACCAGCAGAGATGTGCTAGTCTCCTACGAGCAGTACTTC

J: TRBJ1-2
V: TRBV13
size: NA
D: NA
CDR3: CASSFDGTPRYGYTF
DNA: TGTGCCAGCAGCTTCGATGGGACACCTCGCTATGGCTACACCTTC

J: TRBJ2-7
V: TRBV18
size: NA
D: NA
CDR3: CASSVTGSLPSYEQYF
DNA: TGTGCCAGCTCAGTGACAGGTAGCCTACCATCCTACGAGCAGTACTTC

J: TRBJ2-7
V: TRBV7-2
size: NA
D: NA
CDR3: CASSLERGNEQYF
DNA: TGTGCCAGCAGCTTAGAAAGGGGGAACGAGCAGTACTTC

J: TRBJ2-7
V: TRBV6-2/TRBV6-3
size: NA
D: TRBD2
CDR3: CASSRTLAGEGEQYF
DNA: TGTGCCAGCAGCAGGACACTAGCGGGAGAAGGGGAGCAGTACTTC

J: TRBJ2-7
V: TRBV10-3
size: NA
D: NA
CDR3: CAISDGLRVGGRQYF
DNA: TGTGCCATCAGCGACGGCTTACGGGTGGGGGGACGGCAGTACTTC

J: TRBJ2-1
V: TRBV3-1/TRBV3-2
size: few
D: TRBD2
CDR3: CASSQGGGTYNEQFF
DNA: TGTGCCAGCAGCCAAGGCGGGGGAACTTACAATGAGCAGTTCTTC

J: TRBJ2-7
V: TRBV19
size: NA
D: NA
CDR3: CASSIAGYEQYF
DNA: TGTGCCAGTAGTATAGCCGGTTACGAGCAGTACTTC

J: TRBJ1-2
V: TRBV7-9
size: NA
D: TRBD1
CDR3: CASSYGGDRDPGSYTF
DNA: TGTGCCAGCAGCTACGGCGGAGACAGGGATCCTGGTAGCTACACCTTC

J: TRBJ1-2
V: TRBV24-1
size: NA
D: NA
CDR3: CATSEDSFYGYTF
DNA: TGTGCCACCAGTGAAGACAGCTTCTATGGCTACACCTTC

J: TRBJ1-5
V: TRBV12-3/TRBV12-4
size: NA
D: NA
CDR3: CASSLKGVQPQHF
DNA: TGTGCCAGCAGTTTAAAGGGGGTTCAGCCCCAGCATTTT

J: TRBJ1-5
V: TRBV2
size: once
D: NA
CDR3: CASSLQGNGNQPQHF
DNA: TGTGCCAGCAGTTTACAGGGAAATGGCAATCAGCCCCAGCATTTT

J: TRBJ2-1
V: TRBV18
size: NA
D: NA
CDR3: CASSFEAPRGRKFEQFF
DNA: TGTGCCAGCTCATTCGAAGCCCCCAGGGGCAGGAAATTTGAGCAGTTCTTC

J: TRBJ1-2
V: TRBV5-1
size: NA
D: TRBD1
CDR3: CASSAGTGEYGYTF
DNA: TGCGCCAGCAGCGCGGGGACAGGGGAGTATGGCTACACCTTC